This is a list of T cell receptor beta chains from one sample in a study of T cells in Graves' hyperthyroidism and ophthalmopathy. MiXCR, run by TCRdb on the multiplex PCR reads, gives a single entry per CDR3 protein. The data hold under 700,000 distinct CDR3 sequences, with roughly 50% observed a single time. The sequenced material came from peripheral blood or thyroid tissue (not recorded which). The receptors originated from a young woman with Graves' hyperthyroidism. Both conserved end residues are part of each CDR3. Each record gives: clone size, J gene, V gene, D gene, CDR3 DNA, CDR3 protein. The D gene is left open where the match is weak. Only part of the rows carry a size: once, few, many, or a class if the clone is expanded.

>few|TRBJ2-7|TRBV7-2|NA
TGCGCCAGCAGCTTGAGTCCTACTGCCTACGAGCAGTACTTC
CASSLSPTAYEQYF
>NA|TRBJ2-3|TRBV7-2|NA
TGTGCCAGCAGCTTAGGCCCCCCGGTTACGCAGTATTTT
CASSLGPPVTQYF
>many|TRBJ1-6|TRBV12-3/TRBV12-4|NA
TGTGCCAGCAGTTATGGTGGTTCACCCCTCCACTTT
CASSYGGSPLHF
>few|TRBJ1-2|TRBV7-2|TRBD1
TGTGCCAGCAGCCGCACGACAGGGGAAGGCGGCTACACCTTC
CASSRTTGEGGYTF
>few|TRBJ1-2|TRBV9|TRBD1
TGTGCCAGCAGCGTGACAGGGTCGGATGTCTATGGCTACACCTTC
CASSVTGSDVYGYTF
>NA|TRBJ1-5|TRBV15|NA
TGTGCCACCAGCAGAGGGTGGGGGTATAGCAATCAGCCCCAGCATTTT
CATSRGWGYSNQPQHF
>NA|TRBJ2-5|TRBV24-1|NA
TGTGCCACCGCCGACCTTCAAGAGACCCAGTACTTC
CATADLQETQYF
>few|TRBJ1-3|TRBV19|NA
TGTGCCAGTACCAAGGGACGGGGGACTGGAAACACCATATATTTT
CASTKGRGTGNTIYF
>once|TRBJ1-2|TRBV2|NA
TGTGCCAGCAGCATGGACAGAGGAGATGGCTACACCTTC
CASSMDRGDGYTF
>NA|TRBJ1-2|TRBV11-3|NA
TGTGCCAGCAGCTTACGGCAGGGCTCTGGCTACACCTTC
CASSLRQGSGYTF
>NA|TRBJ2-7|TRBV7-2|NA
TGTGCCAGCAGCGGGAGGAACTCCTACGAGCAGTACTTC
CASSGRNSYEQYF
>NA|TRBJ1-1|TRBV11-2|NA
TGTGCCAGCAGCGCTTCGGGGGGACCCCACACTGAAGCTTTCTTT
CASSASGGPHTEAFF
>NA|TRBJ2-7|TRBV20-1|TRBD2
TGCAGTGCTAGAGGTCTCGGCGGGAGTTTACACGAGCAGTACTTC
CSARGLGGSLHEQYF
>few|TRBJ2-2|TRBV5-6|NA
TGTGCCAGCAGCTGGACACCGACGGGGCCCTTGCTGTTTTTT
CASSWTPTGPLLFF
>many|TRBJ1-5|TRBV7-9|NA
TGTGCCAGCAGCTTAAAGGTAAATCAGCCCCAGCATTTT
CASSLKVNQPQHF
>NA|TRBJ1-1|TRBV2|NA
TGTGCCAGCACCTTGAGGTCTCGTCGGAACACTGAAGCTTTCTTT
CASTLRSRRNTEAFF
>NA|TRBJ1-1|TRBV20-1|NA
TGCAGTGCCATGAAGACCTTGAACACTGAAGCTTTCTTT
CSAMKTLNTEAFF
>few|TRBJ1-4|TRBV12-3/TRBV12-4|NA
TGTGCCAGCAGTAACAGGCCGAATGAAAAACTGTTTTTT
CASSNRPNEKLFF
>many|TRBJ1-2|TRBV12-3/TRBV12-4|NA
TGTGCCAGCAGTGCAAGGGACTATGGCTACACCTTC
CASSARDYGYTF
>NA|TRBJ1-2|TRBV7-8|NA
TGTGCCAGCTTAGCAGGTGCTAACTATGGCTACACCTTC
CASLAGANYGYTF
>NA|TRBJ2-7|TRBV2|NA
TGTGCCAGCAGACCTTGGGGCGGTAGCTCCTACGAGCAGTACTTC
CASRPWGGSSYEQYF
>NA|TRBJ2-3|TRBV7-9|NA
TGTGCCAGCAGAGACACTCCCGCAGATACGCAGTATTTT
CASRDTPADTQYF
>NA|TRBJ1-3|TRBV15|NA
TGTGCCACCAGCAGAGAACAGGGTAGTGGAAACACCATATATTTT
CATSREQGSGNTIYF
>NA|TRBJ2-6|TRBV15|NA
TGTGCCACCAGCAGCGGACATTTTCAATCTGGGGCCGACGTCCTGACTTTC
CATSSGHFQSGADVLTF
>NA|TRBJ1-4|TRBV2|NA
TGTGCCAGCAGTGACCAGGTGAATGAAAAACTGTTTTTT
CASSDQVNEKLFF
>NA|TRBJ2-7|TRBV2|TRBD2
TGTGCCAGCAGTAAGACTAGCGGGAGGTACGAGCAGTACTTC
CASSKTSGRYEQYF
>many|TRBJ1-1|TRBV9|TRBD1
TGTGCCAGCAGACGGGACAGGGGGAACACTGAAGCTTTCTTT
CASRRDRGNTEAFF
>many|TRBJ1-6|TRBV29-1|NA
TGCAGCGTTAGACTCAGCTATAATTCACCCCTCCACTTT
CSVRLSYNSPLHF
>many|TRBJ2-5|TRBV6-1|TRBD1
TGTGCCAGTAAGACAGGGGGAGAGACCCAGTACTTC
CASKTGGETQYF
>few|TRBJ2-7|TRBV2|TRBD2
TGTGCCAGCAGTTCCCCACTAGCGGACGAGCAGTACTTC
CASSSPLADEQYF
>NA|TRBJ2-7|TRBV20-1|TRBD1
TGCAGTGCTAGGAAGGATGACAGGGTAGTTTTGGGCGAGCAGTACTTC
CSARKDDRVVLGEQYF
>few|TRBJ1-2|TRBV7-2|NA
TGTGCCAGCAGCTTAGCAGGGGGATCTAACTATGGCTACACCTTC
CASSLAGGSNYGYTF
>NA|TRBJ2-7|TRBV2|NA
TGTGCCAGCAGCGAGCAGTACTTC
CASSEQYF
>NA|TRBJ1-1|TRBV7-7|NA
TGTGCCAGCAGCCGGGCGGGGGCGGAGGGGAACACTGAAGCTTTCTTT
CASSRAGAEGNTEAFF
>NA|TRBJ1-2|TRBV30|NA
TGTGCCTGGACCACAGGCGTTGGCTATGGCTACACCTTC
CAWTTGVGYGYTF
>NA|TRBJ1-1|TRBV25-1|NA
TGTGCCAGCAGTGAACTCGTCCTCAACACTGAAGCTTTCTTT
CASSELVLNTEAFF
>NA|TRBJ1-5|TRBV15|NA
NA
CATSRAVGVFFGNQPQHF
>NA|TRBJ1-3|TRBV7-8|NA
TGTGCCAGCAGCTTAGGGGTGTGGGGCTCTGGAAACACCATATATTTT
CASSLGVWGSGNTIYF
>NA|TRBJ2-5|TRBV29-1|NA
TGCAGCGTTGAAGATGAGCAGCGTTTTACCCAAGAGACCCAGTACTTC
CSVEDEQRFTQETQYF
>NA|TRBJ1-5|TRBV15|TRBD1
TGTGCCACCAGCAGCTTGGACAGGGGGTCGCCCCAGCATTTT
CATSSLDRGSPQHF
>many|TRBJ1-1|TRBV10-3|NA
TGTGCCATCAGTGAGCTAGGGGACACTGAAGCTTTCTTT
CAISELGDTEAFF
>few|TRBJ1-1|TRBV5-1|NA
TGCGCCAGCAGCTTACAGGGAGCCCCCGGCACTGAAGCTTTCTTT
CASSLQGAPGTEAFF
>NA|TRBJ2-5|TRBV7-9|NA
TGTGCCAGCAGCCCTAGCAGTGAGACCCAGTACTTC
CASSPSSETQYF
>once|TRBJ1-2|TRBV29-1|TRBD1
TGCAGCATCCTGACAGGGAATGGCTACACCTTC
CSILTGNGYTF
>NA|TRBJ1-2|TRBV7-9|NA
TGTGCCAGCACCTCCTCCTACGACAGAGCGCGAGACTATGGCTACACCTTC
CASTSSYDRARDYGYTF
>once|TRBJ2-5|TRBV24-1|NA
TGTGCCACCAGTGAGGGGCTTCATGAGACCCAGTACTTC
CATSEGLHETQYF